These 24 T cell receptor beta chains originate from one sample sequenced in a study of T cells in Graves' hyperthyroidism and ophthalmopathy. TCR beta CDR3 region amplification was performed from RNA transcripts. The HTBI primer set was used in a first-round RT-PCR of the TCR CDR3. TCRdb itself ran the multiplex PCR reads through MiXCR, one entry per CDR3 protein. This table holds 600,000 to 700,000 distinct CDR3 sequences, roughly 14% found once. Source material: blood. These receptors were collected from a woman in her thirties or forties with Graves' ophthalmopathy.

This clonotype has only a few counts. The CDR3 here is CASSLATSDTGELFF. CDR3 DNA: TGCGCCAGCAGCTTGGCGACTAGTGACACCGGGGAGCTGTTTTTT. The chain is built from TRBV5-1 and TRBJ2-2; maybe TRBD2 (6 bases). Trimming stripped 0 bases from V and 3 bases from J, with 9 bases between. The CDR3 sequence is 15 residues long. Germline loops: CDR1 SGHRS, CDR2 YFSETQ.

This clonotype showed up many times. The V call is TRBV7-9, the J call TRBJ2-7; 15 bases fit TRBD2. V dropped 0 bases and J dropped 7; count of bases not matched to a gene: 1. The CDR3 has 15 residues. CDR1 SEHNR and CDR2 FQNEAQ come from the germline V gene (reference sequence). CDR3 residues: CASSLAGLAGGEQYF. The CDR3 DNA follows: TGTGCCAGCAGCTTAGCCGGACTAGCGGGGGGGGAGCAGTACTTC.

This clonotype was counted many times. V gene TRBV7-9 combines with J gene TRBJ1-1; D is unclear. Germline V gene sequence: CDR1 SEHNR, CDR2 FQNEAQ (reference sequence). V gave up 11 bases and J gave up 3 bases, with 16 bases separating them. CDR3 length: 13 residues. This CDR3 is CAGAERLDTEAFF. The CDR3 DNA follows: TGTGCCGGAGCAGAACGCTTGGACACTGAAGCTTTCTTT. Based on the CDR3 plus reference TRBV7-9 and TRBJ1-1, the full variable domain is DTGVSQNPRHKITKRGQNVTFRCDPISEHNRLYWYRQTLGQGPEFLTYFQNEAQLEKSRLLSDRFSAERPKGSFSTLEIQRTEQGDSAMYLCAGAERLDTEAFFGQGTRLTVV.

This sequence joins TRBV20-1 and TRBJ1-6; no clear D. The germline V gene has CDR1 DFQATT and CDR2 SNEGSKA (reference sequence). The CDR3 has 13 amino acids. V lost 4 bases to trimming and J lost 5 bases, with 9 bases between them. In DNA form, the CDR3 reads TGCAGTGCTACAGGAACTAATAATTCACCCCTCCACTTT. It translates to CSATGTNNSPLHF.

This clonotype was seen ten or more times. This chain links TRBV2 with TRBJ2-6; TRBD1 agrees at 8 bases. CDR1 is SNHLY and CDR2 is FYNNEI in the germline V gene. There are 17 residues in the CDR3. J gave up 4 bases and V 5 bases, and 10 bases lay outside the gene matches. The CDR3 spells CASSFTGGIGGANVLTF. Written as DNA, the CDR3 is TGTGCCAGCAGTTTTACAGGGGGAATAGGGGGGGCCAACGTCCTGACTTTC. The whole variable domain, filled in from reference TRBV2 and TRBJ2-6, reads EPEVTQTPSHQVTQMGQEVILRCVPISNHLYFYWYRQILGQKVEFLVSFYNNEISEKSEIFDDQFSVERPDGSNFTLKIRSTKLEDSAMYFCASSFTGGIGGANVLTFGAGSRLTVL.

There are a few counts of this clonotype. The chain employs TRBV11-1 and TRBJ1-2, with D unclear. The CDR3 has 14 residues. The germline V and J ends were trimmed by 4 bases and 2 bases, with 11 bases remaining between them. CDR1 SGHAT and CDR2 FQDESV come from the germline V gene (reference sequence). CDR3 amino acids: CASSSHNPNYGYTF. The CDR3 bases are TGTGCCAGCAGCTCACACAATCCGAACTATGGCTACACCTTC.

The chain has TRBV18 and TRBJ2-7, with TRBD1 matching over 9 bases. The length of the CDR3 is 15 residues. V gave up 6 bases and J gave up 6 bases; unmatched junction bases: 12. Germline loops: CDR1 KGHSH, CDR2 LQKENI. Written as DNA, the CDR3 is TGTGCCAGCTCGGATCCGGGACAGGGTACGTCCGAGCAGTACTTC. It codes for CASSDPGQGTSEQYF.

The chain carries TRBV11-2 and TRBJ1-2, with 9 bases matching TRBD1. This CDR3 is built from 16 residues. V lost 0 bases and J lost 3; bases outside the gene matches: 5. Germline CDR1 SGHAT, CDR2 FQNNGV. The CDR3 nucleotides read TGTGCCAGCAGCTTAGAAGAATGGGACAGGGACTATGGCTACACCTTC. Translating it yields CASSLEEWDRDYGYTF.

The chain uses TRBV27 and TRBJ2-7, with 10 positions matching TRBD1. The CDR3 is made up of 18 amino acids. The V segment lost 3 bases and the J segment 7 bases; nucleotides outside the gene matches: 18. Germline CDR1 reads MNHEY; CDR2 reads SMNVEV (reference sequence). The DNA of the CDR3 is TGTGCCAGCAGTTTGGGACAGGGGTGGGCTAGCCCCTCGGGGGAGCAGTACTTC. Amino acid sequence: CASSLGQGWASPSGEQYF.

In its sample, this clonotype was seen many times. CDR3 sequence: CSAPSTSGSYEQYF. The CDR3 DNA is TGCAGTGCTCCATCGACTAGCGGGAGTTACGAGCAGTACTTC. The V gene is TRBV20-1, the J gene TRBJ2-7; 12 nucleotides agree with TRBD2. CDR1 DFQATT and CDR2 SNEGSKA come from the germline V gene (reference sequence). The V gene end was trimmed by 5 bases and the J gene end by 4 bases; junction bases not matched to a gene: 6. This CDR3 spans 14 amino acids.

J is TRBJ1-1 and V is TRBV29-1, with unresolved D. The V gene's germline CDR1 is SQVTM and CDR2 ANQGSEA. The length of the CDR3 is 12 residues. Trimming took 3 bases from V and 1 from J, leaving 6 bases between them. CDR3 sequence reads: CSVDGANTEAFF. The DNA for the CDR3 is TGCAGCGTTGACGGTGCGAACACTGAAGCTTTCTTT.

CDR3 loop: CASSMLGASSYEQYF. The CDR3 DNA is TGTGCCAGTAGTATGCTAGGCGCGAGCTCCTACGAGCAGTACTTC. The chain combines TRBV19 with TRBJ2-7; D remains ambiguous. In germline, CDR1 is LNHDA, CDR2 SQIVND (reference sequence). The length of the CDR3 is 15 residues. Trimming shortened V by 3 bases and J by 0 bases, and 12 bases separated the two germline ends.

This chain's CDR3 is CANRDLGATEKLFF. The CDR3 nucleotides are TGTGCCAACAGGGATCTGGGGGCGACTGAAAAACTGTTTTTT. The J gene is TRBJ1-4, the V gene TRBV6-1; D possibly corresponds to TRBD1 (6 bases). The germline V and J ends were trimmed by 10 bases and 7 bases, with 19 bases remaining between them. The CDR3 length is 14 residues. Germline V CDR1 and CDR2: MNHNS, SASEGT.

This CDR3 is CASSWAGLARELFF. The CDR3 DNA is TGTGCCAGCAGTTGGGCGGGGCTGGCGAGGGAGCTGTTTTTT. The rearrangement uses TRBV6-2 or TRBV6-3 and TRBJ2-2, with D possibly TRBD2 on 6 matching bases. The V end lost 4 bases, the J end lost 9 bases, and 15 bases lay between the germline ends. This CDR3 has 14 residues. Germline CDR1 and CDR2: MNHEY and SVGEGT.

Ten or more counts support this clonotype. The chain couples TRBV19 to TRBJ1-1; tentative D call: TRBD1 (5 bases). The length of the CDR3 is 13 residues. The germline V gene encodes CDR1 LNHDA and CDR2 SQIVND (reference sequence). V lost 2 bases, J lost 6 bases, and 10 bases lay in between. In nucleotides, the CDR3 is TGTGCCAGTAGTATATGGGGCTCGTCTGAAGCTTTCTTT. It is translated as CASSIWGSSEAFF.

This clonotype was found many times. The chain uses TRBV12-3 or TRBV12-4 and TRBJ1-5; D unresolved. V lost 6 bases and J lost 1, with 7 bases in between. This CDR3 has 13 residues. The CDR3 DNA follows: TGTGCCAGCAGACGGGCGAGCAATCAGCCCCAGCATTTT. Its translation is CASRRASNQPQHF.

At least ten counts were recorded for this clonotype. This rearrangement joins TRBV7-2 to TRBJ2-7, with D perhaps assigned TRBD1 or TRBD2 (5 bases each). V lost 5 bases and J 5 bases, leaving 16 bases between the germline ends. This CDR3 has 14 residues. Germline assignment: CDR1 SGHTA and CDR2 FQGNSA. The CDR3 is CASSKEGPFNEQYF. CDR3 DNA: TGTGCCAGCAGCAAAGAGGGACCCTTCAACGAGCAGTACTTC. Full variable domain (rest looked up from reference TRBV7-2 and TRBJ2-7): GAGVSQSPSNKVTEKGKDVELRCDPISGHTALYWYRQSLGQGLEFLIYFQGNSAPDKSGLPSDRFSAERTGGSVSTLTIQRTQQEDSAVYLCASSKEGPFNEQYFGPGTRLTVT.

There are many counts of this clonotype. The chain recombines TRBV28 with TRBJ1-5; D is ambiguous. The CDR3 covers 11 residues. Germline CDR1 and CDR2: MDHEN and SYDVKM. Deletions cut 6 bases from V and 7 bases from J, with 7 bases between. The CDR3 sequence: CASSPSQPQHF. CDR3 in DNA: TGTGCCAGCAGCCCGTCGCAGCCCCAGCATTTT.

This chain links TRBV6-2 or TRBV6-3 with TRBJ2-2; TRBD2 might be the D (5 bases). In germline, CDR1 is MNHEY, CDR2 SVGEGT. The CDR3 length is 14 residues. Deletions cut 6 bases from V and 3 bases from J, with 11 bases between. The CDR3 loop reads CASSTLGDTGELFF. The DNA for the CDR3 is TGTGCCAGCAGCACATTGGGAGACACCGGGGAGCTGTTTTTT.

This clonotype has at least ten counts. The rearrangement joins TRBV28 to TRBJ2-7; D remains ambiguous. V was shortened by 3 bases and J by 6 bases, with 9 bases between the two germline ends. Germline values: CDR1 MDHEN, CDR2 SYDVKM. The CDR3 covers 12 residues. CDR3 residues: CASSFTPGEQYF. The CDR3 DNA is TGTGCCAGCAGTTTCACCCCGGGCGAGCAGTACTTC.

This clonotype was counted many times. V usage is TRBV6-2 or TRBV6-3 and J usage is TRBJ2-7; 8 nucleotides line up with TRBD1. V shed 4 bases, J shed 2 bases, and the junction held 1 base outside the gene matches. There are 13 residues in the CDR3. The germline CDR1 and CDR2 sequences are MNHEY and SVGEGT. CDR3 sequence (DNA): TGTGCCAGCAGTTGGGGACAGGCCTACGAGCAGTACTTC. This codes for CASSWGQAYEQYF.

This clonotype was seen many times. The chain uses TRBV6-2 or TRBV6-3 and TRBJ2-2, with 11 bases identical to TRBD2. Looked up from germline, CDR1 is MNHEY and CDR2 is SVGEGT. V was clipped by 8 bases and J by 7 bases; unmatched bases: 6. The CDR3 is made up of 14 amino acids. The CDR3 reads CASVTSGKFGELFF. CDR3 DNA sequence: TGTGCCAGCGTGACTAGCGGGAAGTTCGGGGAGCTGTTTTTT.

In its sample, this clonotype was seen many times. The V call is TRBV20-1, the J call TRBJ1-1; no firm D call. V was pared by 0 bases and J by 0 bases, with 17 bases between. The CDR3 is made up of 17 amino acids. Germline V CDR1 and CDR2: DFQATT, SNEGSKA (reference sequence). The DNA for the CDR3 is TGCAGTGCTAGAGAGCCCCTAAGACTGGCCATGAACACTGAAGCTTTCTTT. Amino acids: CSAREPLRLAMNTEAFF.

The chain is built from TRBV30 and TRBJ1-2; TRBD1 might be the D (5 bases). The V end was cut by 0 bases, the J end by 2 bases, with 10 bases between. The CDR3 has 14 amino acids. CDR1 is GTSNPN, CDR2 SVGIG, per germline (reference sequence). The CDR3 protein is CAWSVLPGNYGYTF. In DNA form, the CDR3 reads TGTGCCTGGAGTGTGCTCCCAGGGAACTATGGCTACACCTTC.